This T cell receptor (beta chain) was retrieved from a study of liver allograft versus peripheral blood T cells. Study-wide background: Repertoires from peripheral blood of liver transplant recipients were compared with those inside their transplanted livers.

This clonotype is medium-sized by share. V lost 3 bases, J lost 6 bases, and 8 bases stayed unmatched. From germline, CDR1 is LNHDA and CDR2 SQIVND (reference sequence). CDR3 length: 15 amino acids. TCRdb fed the reads into MiXCR, producing one record per CDR3 protein. This table has approximately 9,800 distinct CDR3 sequences, about a fifth appearing once. The chain has TRBV19 and TRBJ1-2, with 9 nucleotides matching TRBD1. This sequence was found in a human patient who had a liver transplant. Part of the T cell pool may stem from the graft donor. The CDR3 nucleotides are TGTGCCAGTAGTATCGGGGGGACAGGGTCCCATGGCTACACCTTC. It specifies CASSIGGTGSHGYTF.